This TCR beta chain was sequenced for a study of blood T cell repertoires in COVID-19. For the study at large: Some COVID-19 samples were acute and others convalescent; all came from the United States, Italy and Spain. Sources were T cells, B-cell-depleted T cells, or PBMCs; the material itself was cDNA or gDNA.

TCRdb keeps only in-frame clones here, not all; method: immunoSEQ multiplex PCR. In the table there are about 78,000 clones, 90% of which are singletons. The V gene's germline CDR1 is MGHRA and CDR2 YSYEKL. This CDR3 is 18 amino acids long. V lost 5 bases, J lost 0 bases, and 9 bases stayed unmatched. The chain links TRBV4-1 to TRBJ2-3, with 12 bases identical to TRBD2. The origin of this receptor is a woman in her fifties or sixties in a cohort sampled during active COVID-19. Sequencing was done on a sample of peripheral blood. This CDR3 is CASSSTSGSVASTDTQYF. CDR3 DNA: TGCGCCAGCAGCTCGACTAGCGGGAGTGTAGCCAGCACAGATACGCAGTATTTT.